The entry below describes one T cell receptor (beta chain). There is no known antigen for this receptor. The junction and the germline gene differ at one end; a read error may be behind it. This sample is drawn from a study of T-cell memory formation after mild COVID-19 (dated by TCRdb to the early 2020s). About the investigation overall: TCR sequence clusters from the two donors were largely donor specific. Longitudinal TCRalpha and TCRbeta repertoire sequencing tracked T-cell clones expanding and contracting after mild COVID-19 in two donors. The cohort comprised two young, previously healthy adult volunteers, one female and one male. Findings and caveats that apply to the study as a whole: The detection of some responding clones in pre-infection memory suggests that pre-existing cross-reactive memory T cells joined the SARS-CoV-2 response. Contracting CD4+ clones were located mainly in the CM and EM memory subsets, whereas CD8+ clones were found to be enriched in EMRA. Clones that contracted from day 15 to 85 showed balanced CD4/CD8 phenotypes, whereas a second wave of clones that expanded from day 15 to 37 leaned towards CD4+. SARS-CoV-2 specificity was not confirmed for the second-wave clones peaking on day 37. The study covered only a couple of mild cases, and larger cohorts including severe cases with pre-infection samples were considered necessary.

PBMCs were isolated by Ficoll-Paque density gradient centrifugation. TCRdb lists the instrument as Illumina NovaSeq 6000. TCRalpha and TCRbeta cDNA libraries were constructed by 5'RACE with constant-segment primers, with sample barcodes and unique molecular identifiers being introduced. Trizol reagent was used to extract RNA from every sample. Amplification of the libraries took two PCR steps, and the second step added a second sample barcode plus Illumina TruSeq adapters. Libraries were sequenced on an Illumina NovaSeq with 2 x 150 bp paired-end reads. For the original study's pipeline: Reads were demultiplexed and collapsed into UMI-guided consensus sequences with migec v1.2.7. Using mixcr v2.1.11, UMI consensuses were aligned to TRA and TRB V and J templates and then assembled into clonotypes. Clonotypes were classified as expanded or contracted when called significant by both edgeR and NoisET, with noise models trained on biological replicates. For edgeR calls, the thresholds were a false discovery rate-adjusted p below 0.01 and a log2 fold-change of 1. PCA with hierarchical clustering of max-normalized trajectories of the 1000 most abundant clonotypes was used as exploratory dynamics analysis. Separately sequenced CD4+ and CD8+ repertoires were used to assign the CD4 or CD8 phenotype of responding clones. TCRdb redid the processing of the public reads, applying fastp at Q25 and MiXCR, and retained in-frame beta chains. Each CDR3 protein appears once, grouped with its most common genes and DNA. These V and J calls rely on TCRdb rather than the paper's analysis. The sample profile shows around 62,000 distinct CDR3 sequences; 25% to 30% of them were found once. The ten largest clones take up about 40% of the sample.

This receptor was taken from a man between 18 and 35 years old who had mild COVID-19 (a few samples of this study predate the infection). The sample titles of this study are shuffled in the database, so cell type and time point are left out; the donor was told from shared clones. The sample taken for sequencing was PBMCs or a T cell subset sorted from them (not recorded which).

The CDR3 reads as follows: CASSQGLVAGEF. The DNA is TGTGCCAGCAGCCAAGGTCTGGTAGCGGGGGAGTTT. The sequence links TRBV3-1 to TRBJ2-3; 9 middle bases align to TRBD2. The CDR3 numbers 12 residues from cysteine through phenylalanine. CDR3 DNA is the only sequence kept; it has 36 bases, read in frame from the first base. CDR1 and CDR2 (LGHDT, YNNKEL) derive from the germline V gene (reference sequence).